The next 26 T cell receptor beta chains were all read from a single sample in a study of PD-L1 blockade in urothelial cancer. Clones were read by immunoSEQ multiplex PCR, and TCRdb kept only the in-frame ones, dropping some. Seen here are some 52,000 clones, over 75% observed once, and the top ten hold 5.8%. Material: PBMCs, obtained around atezolizumab (anti-PD-L1) treatment. Every receptor here comes from a man aged 35 to 55 with urothelial cancer.

This chain links TRBV5-4 with TRBJ2-3, with D unclear. The CDR3 extends over 15 amino acids. Germline values: CDR1 SGHNT, CDR2 YYREEE (reference sequence). The ends were cut back, 1 base at V and 0 bases at J, with 9 bases in the middle. The CDR3 DNA reads TGTGCCAGCAGCTTGTCTCCGTCTAGCACAGATACGCAGTATTTT. Its protein is CASSLSPSSTDTQYF.

This sequence joins TRBV5-4 and TRBJ1-1; D perhaps matches TRBD1 (5 bases). The V gene lost 4 bases and the J gene lost 4 bases, with 14 bases spanning the gap. CDR3 size: 14 residues. Germline lookup yields CDR1 SGHNT and CDR2 YYREEE (reference sequence). CDR3 region: CASSRRAGGTEAFF. Here the CDR3 DNA reads TGTGCCAGCAGCCGCAGGGCCGGGGGCACTGAAGCTTTCTTT. Full variable domain (outside the CDR3, taken from reference TRBV5-4 and TRBJ1-1): ETGVTQSPTHLIKTRGQQVTLRCSSQSGHNTVSWYQQALGQGPQFIFQYYREEENGRGNFPPRFSGLQFPNYSSELNVNALELDDSALYLCASSRRAGGTEAFFGQGTRLTVV.

The DNA of the CDR3 is TGTGCCAGCAGGGTCCCAGGTCAGACCGGGGAGCTGTTTTTT. Its protein product is CASRVPGQTGELFF. The V call is TRBV6-1, the J call TRBJ2-2; D uncertain. The germline V gene encodes CDR1 MNHNS and CDR2 SASEGT. The CDR3 has 14 amino acids. The V gene lost 6 bases and the J gene lost 5 bases, with 13 bases spanning the gap.

The CDR3, as DNA: TGTGCCAGCAGCGTAGAACTAGCGGGAGACGAGCAGTACTTC. Its translation: CASSVELAGDEQYF. V usage is TRBV9 and J usage is TRBJ2-7, with 11 bases identical to TRBD2. V trimming: 0 bases; J trimming: 5 bases; junction bases outside the gene matches: 1. Per germline, CDR1 SGDLS and CDR2 YYNGEE. The CDR3 has 14 amino acids.

The chain uses TRBV19 and TRBJ2-1, with TRBD1 as a possible D gene (5 bases). Trimming removed 4 bases at V and 8 bases at J, with 18 bases between. Germline V gene data show CDR1 as LNHDA and CDR2 as SQIVND (reference sequence). The CDR3 contains 15 residues. The CDR3 spells CASSTLGLPTDEQFF. The CDR3 DNA follows: TGTGCCAGTAGTACCCTGGGGCTACCCACCGATGAGCAGTTCTTC.

The chain employs TRBV5-6 and TRBJ2-7; 8 positions agree with TRBD2. From germline, CDR1 is SGHDT and CDR2 YYEEEE. CDR3 length: 15 residues. V shed 6 bases, J shed 2 bases, and the junction held 10 bases outside the gene matches. The chain's CDR3 is CASIQAGLGAYEQYF. Here the CDR3 DNA reads TGTGCCAGCATCCAAGCGGGACTAGGGGCCTACGAGCAGTACTTC.

The chain links TRBV7-2 to TRBJ1-2, with D perhaps TRBD1 (5 bases). V was shortened by 4 bases and J by 1 base, with 13 bases between the two germline ends. This CDR3 comprises 15 residues. Germline loops: CDR1 SGHTA, CDR2 FQGNSA. The CDR3 DNA reads TGTGCCAGCAGCTCGTACGGGGGGAGTAACTATGGCTACACCTTC. It translates to CASSSYGGSNYGYTF.

This chain joins TRBV5-5 and TRBJ2-5, with 7 bases lining up with TRBD1. V shed 6 bases and J 3 bases; nucleotides not matched to a gene: 8. This CDR3 contains 14 residues. The germline V gene encodes CDR1 SGHKS and CDR2 YYEKEE (reference sequence). The CDR3 spells CASTPGQPKETQYF. DNA for the CDR3: TGTGCCAGCACCCCGGGACAGCCAAAAGAGACCCAGTACTTC.

The chain recombines TRBV11-3 with TRBJ2-2, with 7 bases fitting TRBD1. Germline CDR1 is SGHNT and CDR2 is YENEEA. V lost 1 base, J lost 10 bases, and 9 bases stayed unmatched. The CDR3 spans 15 residues. The chain's CDR3 is CASSLGTGRKEELFF. In DNA form, the CDR3 reads TGTGCCAGCAGCTTAGGGACAGGACGGAAGGAGGAGCTGTTTTTT.

The V and J genes are TRBV5-8 and TRBJ2-1, with 16 positions matching TRBD2. This CDR3 spans 16 amino acids. Germline V lookup: CDR1 SGHTS, CDR2 YDEGEE. V trimming: 4 bases; J trimming: 9 bases; junction bases outside the gene matches: 7. The CDR3 here is CASSKGLAGGLGEQFF. CDR3 nucleotide sequence: TGTGCCAGCAGCAAGGGACTAGCGGGAGGGCTGGGTGAGCAGTTCTTC.

The chain carries TRBV4-1 and TRBJ2-1; D call uncertain. The CDR3 is 13 residues long. The V gene's germline CDR1 is MGHRA and CDR2 YSYEKL. The V gene lost 0 bases and the J gene lost 7 bases, with 7 bases spanning the gap. The CDR3 DNA is TGCGCCAGCAGCCAAGAAGTCCGGAATGAGCAGTTCTTC. This translates into CASSQEVRNEQFF.

This chain uses TRBV7-9 with TRBJ2-5, with TRBD2 matching 13 bases. Germline lookup yields CDR1 SEHNR and CDR2 FQNEAQ (reference sequence). The CDR3 extends over 16 amino acids. J lost 4 bases, V lost 4 bases, and 6 bases had no gene match. CDR3 sequence reads: CASSSQLAGGGETQYF. The CDR3 region has the DNA TGTGCCAGCAGCTCCCAACTAGCGGGAGGGGGAGAGACCCAGTACTTC.

The chain recombines TRBV30 with TRBJ2-2; D not resolved. The length of the CDR3 is 14 residues. Per the germline V gene, CDR1 is GTSNPN and CDR2 is SVGIG (reference sequence). The V and J ends lost 1 base and 2 bases respectively, with 8 bases between them. CDR3 amino acids: CAWSGTTNTGELFF. The CDR3 bases are TGTGCCTGGAGTGGCACTACCAACACCGGGGAGCTGTTTTTT.

This chain connects TRBV9 to TRBJ2-3, with D possibly being TRBD2 (5 bases). Trimming took off 3 bases at V and 4 bases at J, with 9 bases between the two ends. CDR1 and CDR2 from the germline V gene are SGDLS and YYNGEE. This CDR3 has 13 residues. The CDR3 DNA follows: TGTGCCAGCAGCGCCCGACTACCAGATACGCAGTATTTT. Translating it yields CASSARLPDTQYF.

The J gene is TRBJ2-1, the V gene TRBV30; tentative D call: TRBD2 (6 bases). V lost 0 bases and J lost 7, with 13 bases in between. The germline V gene has CDR1 GTSNPN and CDR2 SVGIG (reference sequence). The CDR3 length is 14 residues. CDR3: CAWSVNPGVNEQFF. The CDR3 nucleotides read TGTGCCTGGAGTGTAAACCCGGGGGTAAATGAGCAGTTCTTC. The entire variable domain, with the rest obtained from reference TRBV30 and TRBJ2-1, is as follows: SQTIHQWPATLVQPVGSPLSLECTVEGTSNPNLYWYRQAAGRGLQLLFYSVGIGQISSEVPQNLSASRPQDRQFILSSKKLLLSDSGFYLCAWSVNPGVNEQFFGPGTRLTVL.

This clone was counted a single time. The chain links TRBV29-1 to TRBJ1-2; unclear D gene. The V and J ends lost 5 bases and 2 bases respectively, with 12 bases between them. Germline CDR1 and CDR2: SQVTM and ANQGSEA. This CDR3 spans 13 amino acids. The CDR3 DNA follows: TGCAGCGTTTCGAGGAGCGGGAACTATGGCTACACCTTC. It is translated as CSVSRSGNYGYTF.

This clone has only a few counts. The V and J genes are TRBV7-6 and TRBJ2-2; TRBD1 might be the D (6 bases). Per germline, CDR1 SGHVS and CDR2 FNYEAQ. Trimming removed 6 bases from V and 7 bases from J, with 12 bases in between. The CDR3 covers 13 residues. The CDR3 bases are TGTGCCAGCAGTTCACAGGGAGTCGGGGAGCTGTTTTTT. Translation: CASSSQGVGELFF.

This clone has a handful of counts. The V and J genes are TRBV9 and TRBJ1-1, with 8 bases aligning to TRBD1. The V segment lost 2 bases and the J segment 4 bases; nucleotides outside the gene matches: 7. There are 15 residues in the CDR3. CDR1 is SGDLS, CDR2 YYNGEE, per germline. DNA for the CDR3: TGTGCCAGCAGCGTCGCAGGGGGCAGTGGCACTGAAGCTTTCTTT. Translation gives CASSVAGGSGTEAFF.

The chain combines TRBV7-3 with TRBJ1-1; TRBD1 is a possible D gene (6 bases). Germline V gives CDR1 SGHTA, CDR2 FQGTGA. The ends were cut back, 7 bases at V and 5 bases at J, with 17 bases in the middle. The CDR3 runs to 14 residues. Here the CDR3 DNA reads TGTGCCAGCAAATTAAACAGGGATTGGACTGAAGCTTTCTTT. Its protein product is CASKLNRDWTEAFF.

V gene TRBV28 combines with J gene TRBJ1-2; D is ambiguous. The V end lost 5 bases, the J end lost 6 bases, and 13 bases lay between the germline ends. CDR1 and CDR2 (germline): MDHEN, SYDVKM. The CDR3 has 13 residues. The CDR3 DNA follows: TGTGCCAGCAGTCCCGTGGGGAGACATGGCTACACCTTC. This sequence encodes CASSPVGRHGYTF.

The chain links TRBV30 to TRBJ2-1, with 10 bases fitting TRBD2. V lost 4 bases, J lost 6 bases, and 9 bases stayed unmatched. This CDR3 has 15 residues. Germline loops: CDR1 GTSNPN, CDR2 SVGIG (reference sequence). The CDR3 DNA follows: TGTGCCTGGACGCTATCCGGGACTAGCGTCAATGAGCAGTTCTTC. Protein product: CAWTLSGTSVNEQFF. The full variable domain, its missing parts supplied by reference TRBV30 and TRBJ2-1, is SQTIHQWPATLVQPVGSPLSLECTVEGTSNPNLYWYRQAAGRGLQLLFYSVGIGQISSEVPQNLSASRPQDRQFILSSKKLLLSDSGFYLCAWTLSGTSVNEQFFGPGTRLTVL.

The J gene is TRBJ2-4, the V gene TRBV18; 11 bases line up with TRBD2. Germline-derived CDR1 and CDR2 are KGHSH and LQKENI. The CDR3 extends over 18 amino acids. V lost 1 base and J lost 8; bases outside the gene matches: 13. Here the CDR3 reads CASSPLRASGRPGDIQYF. The CDR3 DNA is TGTGCCAGCTCACCACTAAGGGCTAGCGGGAGGCCCGGAGACATTCAGTACTTC.

The gene calls are TRBV6-4 and TRBJ2-1; tentatively, D is TRBD1 (6 bases). Trimming removed 3 bases at V and 9 bases at J, with 9 bases between. The CDR3 loop spans 12 amino acids. The V gene's germline CDR1 is MRHNA and CDR2 SNTAGT. CDR3 in DNA: TGTGCCAGCAGTGAAGGGGGTATTGAGCAGTTCTTC. It translates to CASSEGGIEQFF.

CDR3 protein: CASSFIGAGGDTQYF. The CDR3 DNA reads TGTGCCAGCAGCTTTATAGGGGCCGGTGGAGATACGCAGTATTTT. This chain uses TRBV7-9 with TRBJ2-3; possibly TRBD1 for D (5 bases). Germline V lookup: CDR1 SEHNR, CDR2 FQNEAQ (reference sequence). With 3 bases removed from V and 5 bases from J, the gap between germline ends came to 15 bases. The CDR3 length is 15 residues.

The gene calls are TRBV4-2 and TRBJ2-7, with D perhaps TRBD2 (6 bases). The CDR3 runs 18 residues. V shed 4 bases and J shed 4 bases, with 26 bases lying between them. Germline CDR1 reads LGHNA; CDR2 reads YNFKEQ. This CDR3 reads CASSLHWGEDGRSYEQYF. CDR3 in DNA: TGTGCCAGCAGCCTCCATTGGGGCGAGGACGGGAGATCATACGAGCAGTACTTC.

This clone has a single count. CDR3: CASPGGQGAGGELFF. Here the CDR3 DNA reads TGTGCCAGCCCGGGAGGACAGGGGGCGGGCGGGGAGCTGTTTTTT. The chain recombines TRBV14 with TRBJ2-2, with TRBD1 identical over 11 bases. This CDR3 region has 15 residues. The germline CDR1 and CDR2 sequences are SGHDN and FVKESK. The trim removed 8 bases at V and 7 bases at J, leaving 9 bases unmatched.